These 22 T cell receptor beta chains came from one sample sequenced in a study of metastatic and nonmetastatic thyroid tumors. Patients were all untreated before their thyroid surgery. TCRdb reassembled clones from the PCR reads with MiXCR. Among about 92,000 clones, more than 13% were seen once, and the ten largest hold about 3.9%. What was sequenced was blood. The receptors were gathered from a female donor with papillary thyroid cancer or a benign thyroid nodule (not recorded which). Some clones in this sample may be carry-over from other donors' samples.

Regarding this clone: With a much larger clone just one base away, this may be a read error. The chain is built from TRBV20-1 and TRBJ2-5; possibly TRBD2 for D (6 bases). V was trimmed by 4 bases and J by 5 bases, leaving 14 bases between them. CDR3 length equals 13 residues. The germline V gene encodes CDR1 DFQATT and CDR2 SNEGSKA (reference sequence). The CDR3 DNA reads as TGCAGTGCTATCCGACTAGAGGCGGAGACCCAGTACTTC. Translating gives CSAIRLEAETQYF.

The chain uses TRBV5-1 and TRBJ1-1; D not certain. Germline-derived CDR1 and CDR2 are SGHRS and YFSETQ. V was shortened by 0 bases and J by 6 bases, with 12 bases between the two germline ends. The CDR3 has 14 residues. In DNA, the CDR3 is TGCGCCAGCAGCTTGGGGCACGCCGAGCCTGAAGCTTTCTTT. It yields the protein CASSLGHAEPEAFF.

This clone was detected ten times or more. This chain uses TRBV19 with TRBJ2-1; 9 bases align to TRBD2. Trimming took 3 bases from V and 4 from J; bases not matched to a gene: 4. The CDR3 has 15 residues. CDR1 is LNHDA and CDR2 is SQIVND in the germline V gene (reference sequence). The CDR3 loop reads CASSIGGLAYNEQFF. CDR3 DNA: TGTGCCAGTAGTATTGGGGGACTAGCTTACAATGAGCAGTTCTTC.

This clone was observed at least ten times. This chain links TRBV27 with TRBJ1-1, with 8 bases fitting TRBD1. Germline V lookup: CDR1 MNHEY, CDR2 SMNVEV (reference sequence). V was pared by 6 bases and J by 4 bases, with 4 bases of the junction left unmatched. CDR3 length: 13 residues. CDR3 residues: CASRDTGGTEAFF. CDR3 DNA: TGTGCCAGCAGGGACACAGGGGGCACTGAAGCTTTCTTT.

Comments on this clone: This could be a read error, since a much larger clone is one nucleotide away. CDR3 residues: CASSQYRRVNTQYF. The CDR3 coding sequence is TGTGCCAGCAGCCAATATCGCCGGGTAAATACGCAGTATTTT. This chain connects TRBV4-2 to TRBJ2-3; D is unclear. V was shortened by 2 bases and J by 7 bases, with 13 bases between the two germline ends. Germline values: CDR1 LGHNA, CDR2 YNFKEQ. The CDR3 sequence is 14 residues long.

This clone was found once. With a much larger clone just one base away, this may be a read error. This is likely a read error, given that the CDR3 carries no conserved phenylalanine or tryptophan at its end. CDR3 in amino acids: CSATAPPREAFS. The CDR3 nucleotides read TGCAGTGCTACCGCGCCGCCACGAGAGGCTTTCTCT. The chain couples TRBV20-1 to TRBJ1-1; D unresolved. Germline V gene lookup returns CDR1 DFQATT and CDR2 SNEGSKA (reference sequence). The CDR3 runs 12 residues. Between the trimmed V and J ends, which lost 4 bases and 11 bases, there was a span of 17 bases.

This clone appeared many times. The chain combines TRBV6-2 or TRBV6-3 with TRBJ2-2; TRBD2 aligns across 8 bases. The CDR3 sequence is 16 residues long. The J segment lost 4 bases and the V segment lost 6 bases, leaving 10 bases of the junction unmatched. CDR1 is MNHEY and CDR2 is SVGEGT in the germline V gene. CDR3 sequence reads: CASSRPSGGGTGELFF. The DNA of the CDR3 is TGTGCCAGCAGCCGACCGAGCGGGGGCGGCACCGGGGAGCTGTTTTTT.

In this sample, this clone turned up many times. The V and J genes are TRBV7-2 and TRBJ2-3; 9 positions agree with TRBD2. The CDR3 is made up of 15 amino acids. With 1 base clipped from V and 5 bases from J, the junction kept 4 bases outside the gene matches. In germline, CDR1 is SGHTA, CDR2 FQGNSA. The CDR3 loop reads CASSLGGGALDTQYF. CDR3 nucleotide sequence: TGTGCCAGCAGCTTAGGCGGGGGGGCCCTAGATACGCAGTATTTT.

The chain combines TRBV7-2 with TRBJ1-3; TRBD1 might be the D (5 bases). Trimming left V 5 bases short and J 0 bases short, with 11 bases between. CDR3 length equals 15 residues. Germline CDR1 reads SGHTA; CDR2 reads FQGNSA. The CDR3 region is CASSRGRNSGNTIYF. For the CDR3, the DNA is TGTGCCAGCAGCCGGGGACGGAACTCTGGAAACACCATATATTTT.

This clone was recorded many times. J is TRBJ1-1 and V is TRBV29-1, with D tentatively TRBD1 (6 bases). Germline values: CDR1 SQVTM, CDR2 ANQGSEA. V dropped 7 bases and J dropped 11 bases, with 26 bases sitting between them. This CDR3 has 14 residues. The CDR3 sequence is CSAGLGQTSGGAFF. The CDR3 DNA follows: TGCAGCGCCGGCCTAGGACAGACCTCGGGAGGGGCTTTCTTT.

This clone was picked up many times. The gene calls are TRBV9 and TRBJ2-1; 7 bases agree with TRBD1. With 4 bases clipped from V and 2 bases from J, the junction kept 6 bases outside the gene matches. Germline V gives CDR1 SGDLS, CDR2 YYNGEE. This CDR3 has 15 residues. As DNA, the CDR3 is TGTGCCAGCAGCCCTTTTCAGGGGGCCTACAATGAGCAGTTCTTC. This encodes CASSPFQGAYNEQFF. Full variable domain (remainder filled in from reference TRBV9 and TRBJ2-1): DSGVTQTPKHLITATGQRVTLRCSPRSGDLSVYWYQQSLDQGLQFLIQYYNGEERAKGNILERFSAQQFPDLHSELNLSSLELGDSALYFCASSPFQGAYNEQFFGPGTRLTVL.

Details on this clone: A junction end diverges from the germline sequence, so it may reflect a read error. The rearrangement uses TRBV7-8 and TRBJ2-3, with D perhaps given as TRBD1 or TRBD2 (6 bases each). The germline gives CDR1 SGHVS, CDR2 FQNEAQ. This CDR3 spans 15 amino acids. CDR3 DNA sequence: TGTGCCAGCAGTACCCCCGGTGGGGGGCGCAATACTCAGTATTTT. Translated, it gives CASSTPGGGRNTQYF.

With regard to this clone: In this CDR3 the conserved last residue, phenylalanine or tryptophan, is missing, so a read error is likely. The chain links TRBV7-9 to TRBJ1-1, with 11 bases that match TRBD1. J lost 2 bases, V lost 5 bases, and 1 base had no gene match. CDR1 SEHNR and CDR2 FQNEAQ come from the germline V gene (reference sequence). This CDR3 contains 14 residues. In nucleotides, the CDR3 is TGTGCCAGCAGCGGGACAGGGGGTAACACTGAAGCTTTCTCT. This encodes CASSGTGGNTEAFS.

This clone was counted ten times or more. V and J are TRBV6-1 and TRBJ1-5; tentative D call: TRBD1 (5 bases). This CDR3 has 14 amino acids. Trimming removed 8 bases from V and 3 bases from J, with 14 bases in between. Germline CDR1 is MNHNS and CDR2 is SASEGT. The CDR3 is CASGQGTVNQPQHF. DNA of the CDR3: TGTGCCAGCGGGCAGGGAACAGTCAATCAGCCCCAGCATTTT.

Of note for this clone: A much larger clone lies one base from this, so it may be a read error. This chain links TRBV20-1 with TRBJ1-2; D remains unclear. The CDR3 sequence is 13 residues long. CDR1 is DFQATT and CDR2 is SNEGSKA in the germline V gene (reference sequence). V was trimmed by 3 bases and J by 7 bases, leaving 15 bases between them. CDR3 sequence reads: CSASSVRVSGYTF. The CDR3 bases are TGCAGTGCTAGCTCCGTGAGGGTTAGTGGCTACACCTTC.

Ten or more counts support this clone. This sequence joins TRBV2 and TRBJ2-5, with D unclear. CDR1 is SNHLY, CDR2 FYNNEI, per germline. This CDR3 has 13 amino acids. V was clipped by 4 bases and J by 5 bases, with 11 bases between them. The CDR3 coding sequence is TGTGCCAGCAGTGGTGCCTTGGGGGAGACCCAGTACTTC. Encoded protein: CASSGALGETQYF.

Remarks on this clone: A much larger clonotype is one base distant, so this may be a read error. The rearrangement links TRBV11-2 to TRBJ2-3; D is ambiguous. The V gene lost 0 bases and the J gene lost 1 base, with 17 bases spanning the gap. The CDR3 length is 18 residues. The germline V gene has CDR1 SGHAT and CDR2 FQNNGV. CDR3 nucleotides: TGTGCCAGCAGCTTAGATTATGGTGGGTGGGCGGGCACAGATACGCAGTATTTT. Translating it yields CASSLDYGGWAGTDTQYF.

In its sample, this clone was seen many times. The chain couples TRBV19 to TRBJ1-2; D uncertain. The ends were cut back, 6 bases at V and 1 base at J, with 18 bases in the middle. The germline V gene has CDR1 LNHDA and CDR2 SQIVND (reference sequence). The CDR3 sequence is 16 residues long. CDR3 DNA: TGTGCCAGTAGCCCCTCGCTGGAGCAGAGTAACTATGGCTACACCTTC. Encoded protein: CASSPSLEQSNYGYTF.

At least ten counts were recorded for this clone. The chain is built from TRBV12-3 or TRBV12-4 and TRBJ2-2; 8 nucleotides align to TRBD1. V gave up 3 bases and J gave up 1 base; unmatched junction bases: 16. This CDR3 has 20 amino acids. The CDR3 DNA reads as TGTGCCAGCAGTTTTAGGTCTTGGGGCAGGGGGCCTTGGAACACCGGGGAGCTGTTTTTT. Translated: CASSFRSWGRGPWNTGELFF.

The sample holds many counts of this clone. The CDR3 loop is CASSLWRSSYEQYF. DNA for the CDR3: TGTGCCAGCAGTTTATGGAGGAGCTCCTACGAGCAGTACTTC. The chain recombines TRBV28 with TRBJ2-7, with unresolved D. Germline loops: CDR1 MDHEN, CDR2 SYDVKM. V was cut by 0 bases and J by 0 bases, with 6 bases left in between. This CDR3 is built from 14 residues.

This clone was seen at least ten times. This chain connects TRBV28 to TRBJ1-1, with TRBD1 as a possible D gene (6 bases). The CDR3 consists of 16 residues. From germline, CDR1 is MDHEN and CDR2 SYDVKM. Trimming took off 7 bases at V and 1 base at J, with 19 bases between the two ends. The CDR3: CASILSVGHPNTEAFF. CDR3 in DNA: TGTGCCAGCATTCTCTCGGTGGGACACCCGAACACTGAAGCTTTCTTT.

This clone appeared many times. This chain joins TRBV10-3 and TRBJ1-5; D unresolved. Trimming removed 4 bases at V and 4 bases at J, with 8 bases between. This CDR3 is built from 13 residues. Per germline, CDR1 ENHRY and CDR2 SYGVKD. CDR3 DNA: TGTGCCATCAGTGTCGGTCAGAATCAGCCCCAGCATTTT. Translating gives CAISVGQNQPQHF.